These 24 T cell receptor beta chains were all obtained from the same sample, sequenced in a study of patients and donors after allogeneic stem cell transplantation. TCRdb itself ran the RT-PCR reads through MiXCR, one entry per CDR3 protein. The data hold under 200,000 distinct CDR3 sequences, with approximately 31% observed a single time. Input material: blood, either unsorted or a sorted T cell fraction (not recorded which). Receptor source: a human donor who was either an allogeneic HSCT recipient or a stem cell or donor lymphocyte infusion donor (not recorded which). It is not recorded whose cells these are; they may come from a transplant donor.

This clonotype was seen many times. The chain joins TRBV29-1 to TRBJ1-4; D gene uncertain. CDR1 and CDR2 (germline): SQVTM, ANQGSEA. The CDR3 is 14 amino acids. Trimming cost V 3 bases and J 0 bases, with 8 bases left between them. The CDR3, as DNA: TGCAGCGTTGACCCGGGATCAACTAATGAAAAACTGTTTTTT. This encodes CSVDPGSTNEKLFF.

In its sample, this clonotype was seen a few times. The chain employs TRBV12-3 or TRBV12-4 and TRBJ2-5, with D perhaps being TRBD1 or TRBD2 (6 bases each). The CDR3 is 13 residues long. Trimming pared 5 bases from V and 5 bases from J, leaving 12 bases between. The CDR3 reads CASSVGGWETQYF. CDR3 bases: TGTGCCAGCAGTGTAGGGGGGTGGGAGACCCAGTACTTC.

The V gene is TRBV11-1, the J gene TRBJ2-3, with 9 bases aligning to TRBD2. Germline V gene sequence: CDR1 SGHAT, CDR2 FQDESV (reference sequence). This CDR3 contains 16 residues. V lost 5 bases, J lost 6 bases, and 12 bases stayed unmatched. The CDR3 here is CASSLDLAGEVDTQYF. For the CDR3, the DNA is TGTGCCAGCAGCCTAGACTTAGCGGGAGAGGTTGATACGCAGTATTTT.

The rearrangement joins TRBV7-6 to TRBJ1-5, with unresolved D. The CDR3 runs to 13 residues. The V end was cut by 3 bases, the J end by 3 bases, with 6 bases between. Germline V lookup: CDR1 SGHVS, CDR2 FNYEAQ. The CDR3 nucleotides are TGTGCCAGCAGCTTCAATGACAATCAGCCCCAGCATTTT. Amino acids: CASSFNDNQPQHF. Using reference TRBV7-6 and TRBJ1-5 for the parts outside the CDR3, the full variable domain is GAGVSQSPRYKVTKRGQDVALRCDPISGHVSLYWYRQALGQGPEFLTYFNYEAQQDKSGLPNDRFSAERPEGSISTLTIQRTEQRDSAMYRCASSFNDNQPQHFGDGTRLSIL.

The chain is built from TRBV5-1 and TRBJ1-3, with D possibly being TRBD1 (5 bases). The CDR3 runs to 15 residues. Deletions cut 3 bases from V and 0 bases from J, with 10 bases between. Looked up from germline, CDR1 is SGHRS and CDR2 is YFSETQ. In DNA form, the CDR3 reads TGCGCCAGCAGCTCGGGGACGGCCTCTGGAAACACCATATATTTT. Amino acid sequence: CASSSGTASGNTIYF. Drawing the rest from reference TRBV5-1 and TRBJ1-3, the complete variable domain is KAGVTQTPRYLIKTRGQQVTLSCSPISGHRSVSWYQQTPGQGLQFLFEYFSETQRNKGNFPGRFSGRQFSNSRSEMNVSTLELGDSALYLCASSSGTASGNTIYFGEGSWLTVV.

V gene TRBV25-1 combines with J gene TRBJ2-7, with TRBD2 matching over 15 bases. V trimming: 6 bases; J trimming: 0 bases; junction bases outside the gene matches: 12. CDR3 length: 19 amino acids. The germline V gene encodes CDR1 MGHDK and CDR2 SYGVNS. CDR3 bases: TGTGCCAGCAGCGATGGGACTAGCGGGAGGCCCCTCCCCTCCTACGAGCAGTACTTC. Encoded protein: CASSDGTSGRPLPSYEQYF.

This clonotype was seen a few times. The chain has TRBV10-3 and TRBJ1-5; 7 bases match TRBD1. CDR1 is ENHRY, CDR2 SYGVKD, per germline. The CDR3 extends over 17 amino acids. V dropped 3 bases and J dropped 1; count of bases not matched to a gene: 9. Here the CDR3 DNA reads TGTGCCATCAGTGACCCCCACAGGGGCGGGAGCAATCAGCCCCAGCATTTT. Protein: CAISDPHRGGSNQPQHF.

V and J are TRBV3-1 and TRBJ1-5; D unclear. CDR1 and CDR2 (germline): LGHDT, YNNKEL (reference sequence). The CDR3 spans 15 residues. V lost 4 bases and J lost 0, with 10 bases in between. CDR3 nucleotides: TGTGCCAGCAGCCCGGGGAGAGTTAGCAATCAGCCCCAGCATTTT. The encoded protein is CASSPGRVSNQPQHF.

This clonotype was observed a handful of times. The chain has TRBV28 and TRBJ1-1; TRBD1 agrees at 8 bases. V dropped 2 bases and J dropped 0; count of bases not matched to a gene: 5. The length of the CDR3 is 16 residues. Germline V gives CDR1 MDHEN, CDR2 SYDVKM. The CDR3: CASSLVQGVMNTEAFF. As DNA, the CDR3 is TGTGCCAGCAGTTTAGTACAGGGGGTTATGAACACTGAAGCTTTCTTT. Complete variable domain (other parts from reference TRBV28 and TRBJ1-1): DVKVTQSSRYLVKRTGEKVFLECVQDMDHENMFWYRQDPGLGLRLIYFSYDVKMKEKGDIPEGYSVSREKKERFSLILESASTNQTSMYLCASSLVQGVMNTEAFFGQGTRLTVV.

The V call is TRBV10-2, the J call TRBJ2-1; a possible D gene is TRBD2 (6 bases). The CDR3 is 14 amino acids. V was trimmed by 4 bases and J by 5 bases, leaving 12 bases between them. Germline V gene lookup returns CDR1 WSHSY and CDR2 SAAADI. DNA of the CDR3: TGCGCCAGCAGTGGGGCTAGCGCCCACAATGAGCAGTTCTTC. Its translation: CASSGASAHNEQFF.

This clonotype occurred a few times. J is TRBJ1-5 and V is TRBV6-1, with D unresolved. V shed 2 bases and J shed 0 bases, with 8 bases lying between them. CDR1 and CDR2 (germline): MNHNS, SASEGT. The CDR3 extends over 15 amino acids. The CDR3 nucleotides are TGTGCCAGCAGTGAATCTTCTGCTAGCAATCAGCCCCAGCATTTT. This gives the protein CASSESSASNQPQHF.

The chain carries TRBV5-1 and TRBJ2-7; D is possibly TRBD2 (6 bases). This CDR3 contains 14 residues. Germline-derived CDR1 and CDR2 are SGHRS and YFSETQ. V lost 0 bases and J lost 2, with 9 bases in between. The CDR3 DNA follows: TGCGCCAGCAGCTTGGCGGGGGAGGCCTACGAGCAGTACTTC. Translation: CASSLAGEAYEQYF.

This sequence joins TRBV20-1 and TRBJ2-4, with D possibly TRBD1 on 6 matching bases. V lost 6 bases to trimming and J lost 7 bases, with 16 bases between them. This CDR3 comprises 13 residues. In germline, CDR1 is DFQATT, CDR2 SNEGSKA (reference sequence). CDR3 in DNA: TGCAGTGCCCCAGGGGCGGTCTTGAACATTCAGTACTTC. Translating it yields CSAPGAVLNIQYF.

This clonotype was seen at least ten times. The chain is built from TRBV5-1 and TRBJ1-6; 11 nucleotides agree with TRBD1. The CDR3 has 12 amino acids. CDR1 and CDR2 from the germline V gene are SGHRS and YFSETQ. The junction had 0 bases not matched to a gene; V was cut back by 3 bases and J by 13 bases. CDR3 nucleotides: TGCGCCAGCAGCTGGACAGGGGGCCCCCTCCACTTT. This encodes CASSWTGGPLHF. Looking up the rest from reference TRBV5-1 and TRBJ1-6 gives the full variable domain: KAGVTQTPRYLIKTRGQQVTLSCSPISGHRSVSWYQQTPGQGLQFLFEYFSETQRNKGNFPGRFSGRQFSNSRSEMNVSTLELGDSALYLCASSWTGGPLHFGNGTRLTVT.

This clonotype was picked up a small number of times. The genes are TRBV29-1 and TRBJ1-1; 7 bases are shared with TRBD1. The CDR3 extends over 16 amino acids. Germline V gives CDR1 SQVTM, CDR2 ANQGSEA. V trimming: 7 bases; J trimming: 1 base; junction bases outside the gene matches: 15. DNA of the CDR3: TGCAGCGACCATGACAGGGAGCCCCCTCGGAACACTGAAGCTTTCTTT. Its translation: CSDHDREPPRNTEAFF.

This clonotype was found a few times. This chain connects TRBV20-1 to TRBJ2-2; D unresolved. CDR3 size: 12 residues. V dropped 6 bases and J dropped 2 bases, with 7 bases sitting between them. Germline-derived CDR1 and CDR2 are DFQATT and SNEGSKA (reference sequence). The CDR3 here is CSANPNTGELFF. The CDR3 bases are TGCAGTGCCAACCCAAACACCGGGGAGCTGTTTTTT.

The table lists this clonotype with a few counts. The chain carries TRBV12-5 and TRBJ1-2; D ambiguous. The germline CDR1 and CDR2 sequences are LGHNT and FRNRAP. The germline V and J ends were trimmed by 2 bases and 3 bases, with 13 bases remaining between them. The CDR3 has 15 amino acids. The CDR3 protein is CASGLTPGSHYGYTF. As DNA, the CDR3 is TGTGCTAGTGGTTTGACTCCCGGAAGCCACTATGGCTACACCTTC.

This chain uses TRBV30 with TRBJ2-3; perhaps TRBD2 as D (5 bases). CDR3 length equals 14 residues. V was shortened by 0 bases and J by 4 bases, with 11 bases between the two germline ends. Germline V gives CDR1 GTSNPN, CDR2 SVGIG (reference sequence). CDR3 coding DNA: TGTGCCTGGAGTGTTTCGAGCGGACCAGATACGCAGTATTTT. Protein sequence: CAWSVSSGPDTQYF. Full variable domain (remainder filled in from reference TRBV30 and TRBJ2-3): SQTIHQWPATLVQPVGSPLSLECTVEGTSNPNLYWYRQAAGRGLQLLFYSVGIGQISSEVPQNLSASRPQDRQFILSSKKLLLSDSGFYLCAWSVSSGPDTQYFGPGTRLTVL.

The chain employs TRBV29-1 and TRBJ2-7; unclear D gene. The CDR3 spans 12 residues. From germline, CDR1 is SQVTM and CDR2 ANQGSEA. Trimming took 7 bases from V and 3 from J, leaving 13 bases between them. Written as DNA, the CDR3 is TGCAGCGCTGCCACCACGAGCTACGAGCAGTACTTC. It codes for CSAATTSYEQYF.

The chain couples TRBV4-3 to TRBJ2-7, with 10 bases matching TRBD1. This CDR3 is built from 17 residues. The germline CDR1 and CDR2 sequences are LGHNA and YSLEER. V shed 0 bases and J 1 base; nucleotides not matched to a gene: 6. DNA for the CDR3: TGCGCCAGCAGCCAAGATAGGGGGACAGGGGCTTCCTACGAGCAGTACTTC. Its protein is CASSQDRGTGASYEQYF.

This clonotype was seen only a few times. V usage is TRBV27 and J usage is TRBJ1-2; 7 bases are shared with TRBD1. This CDR3 comprises 16 residues. Per germline, CDR1 MNHEY and CDR2 SMNVEV (reference sequence). The junction had 12 bases not matched to a gene; V was cut back by 3 bases and J by 5 bases. CDR3 in amino acids: CASSFLGSGGNYGYTF. In DNA form, the CDR3 reads TGTGCCAGCAGTTTTTTGGGCTCAGGGGGTAATTATGGCTACACCTTC.

This clonotype turned up a few times. The chain combines TRBV20-1 with TRBJ2-4, with 7 bases fitting TRBD1. The CDR3 runs 16 residues. Germline V gene sequence: CDR1 DFQATT, CDR2 SNEGSKA (reference sequence). The ends lost 6 bases at V and 6 bases at J; junction bases unmatched: 17. The CDR3 bases are TGCAGTGCAGAAGTGTATTCCTCGGGACAGAGAAACATTCAGTACTTC. Its protein is CSAEVYSSGQRNIQYF.

The genes are TRBV7-9 and TRBJ2-7, with D perhaps TRBD2 (5 bases). Trimming took off 5 bases at V and 0 bases at J, with 14 bases between the two ends. The germline V gene has CDR1 SEHNR and CDR2 FQNEAQ (reference sequence). The CDR3 runs 15 residues. In DNA, the CDR3 is TGTGCCAGCAGCCCCCGGGATCATAACTCCTACGAGCAGTACTTC. Translated: CASSPRDHNSYEQYF. Supplemented by reference TRBV7-9 and TRBJ2-7, the full variable domain reads DTGVSQNPRHKITKRGQNVTFRCDPISEHNRLYWYRQTLGQGPEFLTYFQNEAQLEKSRLLSDRFSAERPKGSFSTLEIQRTEQGDSAMYLCASSPRDHNSYEQYFGPGTRLTVT.

The rearrangement links TRBV20-1 to TRBJ1-1; D is unresolved. V dropped 0 bases and J dropped 1 base, with 9 bases sitting between them. Germline CDR1 reads DFQATT; CDR2 reads SNEGSKA (reference sequence). The CDR3 is 14 amino acids. CDR3 bases: TGCAGTGCTAGAGATTGGCGATGGAACACTGAAGCTTTCTTT. Translating it yields CSARDWRWNTEAFF.